This T cell receptor (beta chain) was captured by sequencing in a study of blood T cells in healthy people across ages. Study-level points and caveats: Among long-lived donors, naive CD4+ cells were more numerous and diversity higher than in aged donors. In the absence of known donor CMV status, changes in expanded clonotypes were possibly confounded. The fall in TCR beta diversity per million T cells was roughly linear with age.

The V gene's germline CDR1 is DFQATT and CDR2 SNEGSKA (reference sequence). The CDR3 is 15 residues long. Primers used in a second PCR of roughly 6 to 11 cycles were a sample-barcoded 5' primer and a J-beta primer mix. Each cDNA molecule carried a tag from a template-switch adaptor that contained 12 random nucleotides. TCRdb recomputed calls from the 5' RACE reads with MiXCR, one row per CDR3 protein. The sample gives just under 900,000 distinct CDR3 sequences, 29% of which show up once; 17% is in the top ten. Details on this clonotype: Its target is unknown.

The origin of this receptor is a woman aged 80 or older in good health. Source material: blood. The chain combines TRBV20-1 with TRBJ2-7; tentatively, D is TRBD1 (6 bases). The better agreement between TRBJ2-5 and the DNA end casts doubt on the J call. The CDR3 nucleotides read TGCAGTGCTAGATCCAGGACAGAAGTTCGAGAGACCCAGTACTTC. Amino acids: CSARSRTEVRETQYF.